The entry below gives a single T cell receptor (beta chain) sequence along with its context. This clonotype was detected many times. Its antigen is still unknown. Base quality data are lacking; no much larger clone is found one base away. To synthesize cDNA, template-switch 5'RACE was performed with a primer carrying a 10-nucleotide random unique molecular identifier so that each TCR transcript was tagged. Every sequencing run yielded over 190 million TCR-beta sequences covering 15-18 subjects. The RNeasy kit was used to extract total RNA. Using the KAPA Real-time Library Amplification kit, TCR-beta VDJ regions were amplified with primers for the TCR constant region and the 5'RACE anchor. A first PCR added sample indexes and Illumina adaptors, after which a second PCR increased the library yield. After Ampure bead purification, the TCR product of roughly 650 bp was size-selected on a 2% E-gel SizeSelection system. Before pooling, libraries had their quality checked on a Bioanalyzer, their concentration measured with Qubit, and their quantity determined with the Kapa Library Quantification kit. An Illumina HiSeq 2500 sequenced the libraries paired-end 2 x 150 bp. To increase sequence diversity, roughly 24-31% phiX was spiked into each library pool. As for how the authors treated the data: The UMI-based MiGEC pipeline processed quality-filtered reads and removed over 80% of raw TCR sequences during error correction. VDJ genes were aligned to IMGT germline references, and each clonotype was defined by a unique CDR3 amino acid sequence together with V-J genes. Clonal expansion, Shannon diversity, and CDR3 relatedness (CalcPairwiseDistances, ClusterSamples) were evaluated with VDJtools, and phylogenetic trees were built with CLCbio workbench. A clone was classed as expanded if it had 8 or more unique UMIs, a cutoff based on coefficient-of-variation modelling across technical triplicates. The raw public data were reprocessed by TCRdb itself: fastp quality trimming at Q25, MiXCR clonotype calling, in-frame beta chains only. Identical CDR3 proteins give one entry, which carries the most common genes and DNA. The V and J calls reflect TCRdb's pipeline rather than the authors' work. For this sample the table gives tens of thousands of distinct CDR3 sequences, of which over 8% were detected only once. The ten largest account for about 1.6% of the sample.

Reading the label with the study, this specimen's time point is: longitudinal time-point 1 (baseline). Blood bank volunteers in Maryland, USA served as the healthy controls. For unsorted PBMC libraries, 2 million PBMCs were used after storage in RNAlater at -80 degrees C until RNA extraction. PBMCs were separated from peripheral blood using Ficoll-Hypaque density gradient centrifugation and then cryopreserved in liquid nitrogen. V and J are trimmed by 0 bases and 5 bases, and the gene matches miss 1 base of the junction. From cysteine to phenylalanine, the CDR3 is 13 amino acids long. CDR3 DNA is the only sequence kept; it has 39 bases, read in frame from the first base. Reading the germline V gene (reference sequence) gives CDR1 SGHNT and CDR2 YYREEE. The data are from a study of neurological immune-mediated disorders (dated by TCRdb to about 2019). Turning to the overall study: The study compared peripheral blood TCR-beta repertoires of HTLV-I-associated myelopathy (HAM/TSP) patients, multiple sclerosis patients and healthy controls using UMI-based sequencing. Longitudinal HAM/TSP donors and healthy donors each had 3 time-points at intervals of roughly 3-40 months. The cohort comprised 65 to 75 subjects: roughly 15 HAM/TSP patients, some 34 multiple sclerosis patients and some 20 healthy controls. The approximately 110 TCR-beta libraries covered PBMC samples along with longitudinal samples, technical triplicates, and paired sorted CD4+ and CD8+ T-cell subsets. What the authors observed across the whole study: TCR clonal expansion was highest in HAM/TSP patients and lowest in MS patients, with MS patients falling below even healthy controls. Expanded clones from different subjects shared no identical CDR3 amino acid sequences, which suggests that TCR-beta repertoires were private in all groups.

The V gene is TRBV5-4 and the J gene is TRBJ2-5; 7 of the junction bases match TRBD2. Material: PBMCs. This TCR was sampled from a woman in her thirties or forties in good health. The sequence in DNA is TGTGCCAGCAGCTTGGAGGGAGGGGAGACCCAGTACTTC. It translates as CASSLEGGETQYF. Reference TRBV5-4 and TRBJ2-5 genes cover what lies past the CDR3, so the full variable domain is ETGVTQSPTHLIKTRGQQVTLRCSSQSGHNTVSWYQQALGQGPQFIFQYYREEENGRGNFPPRFSGLQFPNYSSELNVNALELDDSALYLCASSLEGGETQYFGPGTRLLVL.